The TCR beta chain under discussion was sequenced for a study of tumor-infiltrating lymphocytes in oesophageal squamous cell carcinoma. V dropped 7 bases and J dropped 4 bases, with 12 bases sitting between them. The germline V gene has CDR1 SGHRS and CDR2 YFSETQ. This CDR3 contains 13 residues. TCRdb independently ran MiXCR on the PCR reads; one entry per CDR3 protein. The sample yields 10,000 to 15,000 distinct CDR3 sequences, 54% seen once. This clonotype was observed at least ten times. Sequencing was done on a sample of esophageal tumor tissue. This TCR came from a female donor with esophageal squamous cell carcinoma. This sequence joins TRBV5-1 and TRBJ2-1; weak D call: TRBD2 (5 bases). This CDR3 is CASFGAEYNEQFF. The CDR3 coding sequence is TGCGCCAGCTTTGGAGCGGAATACAATGAGCAGTTCTTC. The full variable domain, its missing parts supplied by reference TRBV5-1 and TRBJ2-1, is KAGVTQTPRYLIKTRGQQVTLSCSPISGHRSVSWYQQTPGQGLQFLFEYFSETQRNKGNFPGRFSGRQFSNSRSEMNVSTLELGDSALYLCASFGAEYNEQFFGPGTRLTVL.